This T cell receptor (beta chain) was retrieved from a study of blood T cell repertoires in COVID-19. Study in general: Sources were T cells, B-cell-depleted T cells, or PBMCs; the material itself was cDNA or gDNA.

Profiled with immunoSEQ multiplex PCR; TCRdb holds only in-frame clones, not every one. The repertoire holds approximately 150,000 clones, with roughly 85% as singletons. CDR3 length: 14 amino acids. Trimming at V came to 2 bases and at J to 2 bases, leaving 2 bases not matched to a gene. The material sequenced was peripheral blood. V and J are TRBV23-1 and TRBJ1-2, with 7 bases identical to TRBD1. TRBV23-1 is sorted into the ORF group, with uncertain function. The receptor's source is a man aged 35 to 55 with acute or convalescent COVID-19. The CDR3: CASSQKTGNYGYTF. CDR3 nucleotides: TGCGCCAGCAGTCAAAAGACAGGGAACTATGGCTACACCTTC.